This TCR beta chain is from a study of blood T cell repertoires in COVID-19 (dated by TCRdb to 2019 to 2021). For context, the study as a whole: Samples covering the acute and convalescent phases of COVID-19 were provided by collaborators in the United States, Italy and Spain. The prospective study material was composed of cDNA or gDNA derived from T cells, B-cell-depleted T cells, or PBMCs. The dataset comprised deeply sampled blood TCRbeta repertoires from subjects exposed to, actively infected with, or recovered from COVID-19. The repertoires were released in a freely available public database intended as a resource for research on the immune response to SARS-CoV-2. Samples came from the ongoing ImmuneRACE study (first 160 participants) plus 1,254 subjects from 6 global collaborators. Nearly every sample came with metadata listing a de-identified subject ID, COVID-19 status, age in years and sex. Where available, HLA class I and class II types were taken from metadata supplied by the sample provider and were not determined by assay-based typing. Overall results and qualifications from the work: The amount of clinical and demographic metadata varied by source and participant and was provided uncurated.

TCRbeta CDR3 regions were amplified from genomic DNA using the immunoSEQ Assay, a bias-controlled multiplex PCR. In the source study's methods: Within the assay, amplification of reference gene primers was used to estimate how many nucleated cells each sample contained. Sequence reads were collapsed and filtered to measure the absolute abundance of every unique TCRbeta CDR3 rearrangement. For each sample, productive Simpson clonality was calculated by taking the square root of Simpson's diversity index across productive rearrangements. TCRdb took this table from immuneACCESS and kept in-frame rearrangements with V and J called. Such tables lack part of the clones; where checked against another copy, unresolved V genes explain under half of the gap, and the rest is unexplained. V and J calls plus clone size are reproduced from that table; the DNA served to infer D and trimming. Across this sample there are roughly 180,000 clones, with approximately 77% seen only once. Jointly, the top ten make up 15% to 20% of the sample.

CDR3 length: 16 amino acids, cysteine to phenylalanine. Solely the CDR3 DNA is kept, with 48 bases framed from the first base. According to the germline V gene, CDR1 reads KGHSH and CDR2 reads LQKENI. Here V drops 3 bases and J drops 10 bases, and the junction holds 6 bases not matched to any gene. Concerning this clone itself: The specificity of this receptor is unknown. Per-nucleotide qualities are absent, and no much larger clonotype sits a single base away.

Participants in the prospective study were aged about 18 to 95 years, lived in more than 20 United States geographic areas, and enrolled through a virtual design. Cohort assignment in the prospective study relied on participant-reported clinical history from a screening survey and a study questionnaire. Recovered participants in ImmuneRACE Cohort 3 were defined as having two consecutive negative NP/OP PCR tests, clearance from a healthcare professional, or resolution of symptoms. Each participant in the prospective study had whole blood, serum and a nasopharyngeal or oropharyngeal swab collected by mobile phlebotomists. Over an approximately 2-month period, participants in the prospective study had the option of providing additional blood draws and questionnaires. Blood samples from the prospective study were shipped frozen or at room temperature prior to DNA extraction.

This TCR came from a man in his fifties or sixties who had recovered from COVID-19. The sample consisted of PBMCs or T cells enriched from blood (not recorded which). The chain was built from TRBV18 and TRBJ2-1, and 16 bases in between align with TRBD2. The DNA sequence is TGTGCCAGCTCACCTGGGACTAGCGGGGGGGCCGGCGAGCAGTTCTTC. Its translation is CASSPGTSGGAGEQFF.